This T cell receptor (beta chain) came from a study of blood T cell repertoires in COVID-19. CDR3 length equals 16 residues. CDR1 is MNHEY and CDR2 is SVGEGT in the germline V gene. The trim removed 0 bases at V and 4 bases at J, leaving 4 bases unmatched. In the authors' methods: Nucleated cell number was recorded as an estimate derived from reference gene primer amplification. TCRdb keeps only in-frame clones here, not all; method: immunoSEQ multiplex PCR. From that table come the V and J calls and clone size; the DNA was used to work out D and trimming. This table holds 150,000 or so clones, about 89% found once.

The J gene is TRBJ1-1, the V gene TRBV6-2 or TRBV6-3, with TRBD1 identical over 11 bases. Sequenced sample: peripheral blood. This TCR was sampled from a man older than 75 with acute or convalescent COVID-19. CDR3 protein: CASSYSRTGGRTEAFF. As DNA, the CDR3 is TGTGCCAGCAGTTACTCCCGGACAGGGGGCCGCACTGAAGCTTTCTTT.